This T cell receptor beta chain derives from a study of OX40 agonist ivuxolimab in advanced cancers. To note about this clone: The target antigen is unknown.

The germline CDR1 and CDR2 sequences are LGHNT and FRNRAP. This CDR3 contains 16 residues. The V end was cut by 3 bases, the J end by 2 bases, with 15 bases between. Study results and limitations: Dosing at 0.1 to 3.0 mg/kg was accompanied by clonal expansion of CD4+ and CD8+ blood T cells by week 6.

TCRdb's copy holds only in-frame clones and misses some; the assay was immunoSEQ multiplex PCR. The sample holds tens of thousands of clones; approximately 87% are singletons and the top ten take over 9%. This clonotype was sampled from an adult with an advanced solid tumor such as melanoma, head and neck, liver or kidney cancer. The input for sequencing was CD4+ or CD8+ T cells sorted from blood, taken in a trial of the OX40 agonist ivuxolimab. The V and J genes are TRBV12-5 and TRBJ2-3; D uncertain. The CDR3 bases are TGTGCTAGTGGTTTCATTAGGTCCCGGTACACAGATACGCAGTATTTT. This gives the protein CASGFIRSRYTDTQYF.